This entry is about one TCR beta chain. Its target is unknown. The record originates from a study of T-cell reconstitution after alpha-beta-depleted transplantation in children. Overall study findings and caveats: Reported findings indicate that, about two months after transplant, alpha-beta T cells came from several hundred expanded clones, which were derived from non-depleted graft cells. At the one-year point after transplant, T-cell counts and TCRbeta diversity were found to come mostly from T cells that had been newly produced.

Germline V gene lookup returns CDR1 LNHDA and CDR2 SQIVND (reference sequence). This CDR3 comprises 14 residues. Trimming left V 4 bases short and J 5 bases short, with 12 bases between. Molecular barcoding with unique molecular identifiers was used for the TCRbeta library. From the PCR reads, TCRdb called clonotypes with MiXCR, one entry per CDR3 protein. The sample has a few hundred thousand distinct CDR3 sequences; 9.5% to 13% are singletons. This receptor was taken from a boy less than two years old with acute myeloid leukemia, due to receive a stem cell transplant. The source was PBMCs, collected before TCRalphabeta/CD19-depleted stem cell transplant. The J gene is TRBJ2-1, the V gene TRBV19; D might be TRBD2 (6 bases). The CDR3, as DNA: TGTGCCAGTAGTAGGGCGGACTACGACAATGAGCAGTTCTTC. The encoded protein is CASSRADYDNEQFF.